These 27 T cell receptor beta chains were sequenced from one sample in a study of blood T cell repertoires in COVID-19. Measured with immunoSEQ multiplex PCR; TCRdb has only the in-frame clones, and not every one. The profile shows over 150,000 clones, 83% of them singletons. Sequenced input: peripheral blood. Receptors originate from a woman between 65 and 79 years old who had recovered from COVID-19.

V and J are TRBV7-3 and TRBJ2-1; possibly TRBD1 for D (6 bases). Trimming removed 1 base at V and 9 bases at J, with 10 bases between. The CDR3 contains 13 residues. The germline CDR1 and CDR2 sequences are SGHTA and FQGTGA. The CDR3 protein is CASSLIVGGEQFF. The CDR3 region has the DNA TGTGCCAGCAGCTTAATTGTAGGGGGTGAGCAGTTCTTC.

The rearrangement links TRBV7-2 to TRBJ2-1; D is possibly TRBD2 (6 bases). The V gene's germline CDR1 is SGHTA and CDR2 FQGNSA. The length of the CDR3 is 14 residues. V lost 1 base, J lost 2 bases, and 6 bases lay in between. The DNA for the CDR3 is TGTGCCAGCAGCTTAGGCGGGACCTACAATGAGCAGTTCTTC. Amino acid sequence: CASSLGGTYNEQFF.

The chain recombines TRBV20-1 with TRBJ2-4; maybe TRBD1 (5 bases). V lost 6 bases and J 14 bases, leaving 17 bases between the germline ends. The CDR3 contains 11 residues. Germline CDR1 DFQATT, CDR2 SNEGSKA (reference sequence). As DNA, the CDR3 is TGCAGTGCAAACCCCCTAGGGGCGAAGTACTTC. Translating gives CSANPLGAKYF.

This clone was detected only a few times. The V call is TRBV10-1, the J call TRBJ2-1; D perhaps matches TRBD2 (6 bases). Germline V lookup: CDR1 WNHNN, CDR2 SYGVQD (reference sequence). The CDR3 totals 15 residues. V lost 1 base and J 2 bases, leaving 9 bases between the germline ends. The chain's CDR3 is CASSEFGGPYNEQFF. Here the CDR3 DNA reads TGCGCCAGCAGTGAGTTCGGGGGACCCTACAATGAGCAGTTCTTC.

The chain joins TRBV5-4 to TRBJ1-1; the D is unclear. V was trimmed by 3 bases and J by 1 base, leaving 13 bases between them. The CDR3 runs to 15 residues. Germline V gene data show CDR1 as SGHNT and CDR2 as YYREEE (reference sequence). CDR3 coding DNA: TGTGCCAGCAGCTCCCCCACTGTTCAGAACACTGAAGCTTTCTTT. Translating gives CASSSPTVQNTEAFF.

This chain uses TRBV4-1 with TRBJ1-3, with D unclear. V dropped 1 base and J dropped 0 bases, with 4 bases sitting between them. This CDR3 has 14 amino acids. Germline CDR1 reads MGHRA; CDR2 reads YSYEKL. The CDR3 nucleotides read TGCGCCAGCAGCCAAGGGCACTCTGGAAACACCATATATTTT. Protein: CASSQGHSGNTIYF.

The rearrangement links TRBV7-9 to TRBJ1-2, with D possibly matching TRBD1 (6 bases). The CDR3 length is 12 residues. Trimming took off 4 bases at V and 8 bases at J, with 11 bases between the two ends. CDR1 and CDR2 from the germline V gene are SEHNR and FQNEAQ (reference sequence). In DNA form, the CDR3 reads TGTGCCAGCAGCTCCGCTACAGGGGGCTACACCTTC. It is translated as CASSSATGGYTF.

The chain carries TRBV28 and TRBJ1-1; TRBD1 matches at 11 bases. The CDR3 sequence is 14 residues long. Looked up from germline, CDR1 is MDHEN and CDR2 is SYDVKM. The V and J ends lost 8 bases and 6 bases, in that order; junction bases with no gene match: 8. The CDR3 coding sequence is TGTGCCAGCCGGGACAGGGGGGCGCATCCTGAAGCTTTCTTT. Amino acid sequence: CASRDRGAHPEAFF.

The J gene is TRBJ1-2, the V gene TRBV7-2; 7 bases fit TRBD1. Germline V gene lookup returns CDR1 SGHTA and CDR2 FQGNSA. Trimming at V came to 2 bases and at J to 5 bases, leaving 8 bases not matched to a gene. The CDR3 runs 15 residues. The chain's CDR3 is CASSLRQGGWYGYTF. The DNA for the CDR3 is TGTGCCAGCAGCTTACGCCAGGGGGGTTGGTATGGCTACACCTTC.

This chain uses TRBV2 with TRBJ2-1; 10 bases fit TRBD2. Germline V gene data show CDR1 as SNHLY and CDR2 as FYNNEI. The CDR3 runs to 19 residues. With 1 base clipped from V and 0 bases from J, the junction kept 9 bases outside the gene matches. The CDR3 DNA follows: TGTGCCAGCAGTGAAGTCTTAGCGGGGGGCAGAAGCTCCTACAATGAGCAGTTCTTC. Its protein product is CASSEVLAGGRSSYNEQFF.

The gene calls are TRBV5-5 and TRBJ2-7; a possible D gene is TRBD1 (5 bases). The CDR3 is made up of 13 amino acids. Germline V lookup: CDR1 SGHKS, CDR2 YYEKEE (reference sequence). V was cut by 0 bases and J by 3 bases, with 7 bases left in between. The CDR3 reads CASSLGGGYEQYF. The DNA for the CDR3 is TGTGCCAGCAGCTTGGGGGGCGGCTACGAGCAGTACTTC.

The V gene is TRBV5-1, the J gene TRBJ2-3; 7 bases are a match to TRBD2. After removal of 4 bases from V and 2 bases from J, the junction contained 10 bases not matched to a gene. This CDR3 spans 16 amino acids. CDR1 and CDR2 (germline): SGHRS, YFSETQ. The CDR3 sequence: CASSPEPSGYTDTQYF. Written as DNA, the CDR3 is TGCGCCAGCAGCCCGGAGCCTAGCGGATACACAGATACGCAGTATTTT.

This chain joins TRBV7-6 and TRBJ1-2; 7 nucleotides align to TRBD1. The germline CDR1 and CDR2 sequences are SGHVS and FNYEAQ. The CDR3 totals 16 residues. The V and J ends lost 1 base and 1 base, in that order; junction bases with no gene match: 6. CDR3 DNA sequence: TGTGCCAGCAGCTTAGAGACAGGGTGGGGTAACTATGGCTACACCTTC. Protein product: CASSLETGWGNYGYTF.

The CDR3 region has the DNA TGCAGCGCGGGGCGGGGGGCTATCACCGGGGAGCTGTTTTTT. Its protein is CSAGRGAITGELFF. J is TRBJ2-2 and V is TRBV29-1, with 8 bases fitting TRBD2. CDR3 length equals 14 residues. The germline V gene encodes CDR1 SQVTM and CDR2 ANQGSEA. V was clipped by 7 bases and J by 4 bases; unmatched bases: 8.

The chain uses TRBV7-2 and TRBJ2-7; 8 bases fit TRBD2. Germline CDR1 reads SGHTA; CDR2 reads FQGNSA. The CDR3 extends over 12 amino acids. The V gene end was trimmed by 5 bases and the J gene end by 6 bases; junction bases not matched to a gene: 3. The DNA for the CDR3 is TGTGCCAGCAGCCAACTAGCGGCCGAGCAGTACTTC. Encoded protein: CASSQLAAEQYF.

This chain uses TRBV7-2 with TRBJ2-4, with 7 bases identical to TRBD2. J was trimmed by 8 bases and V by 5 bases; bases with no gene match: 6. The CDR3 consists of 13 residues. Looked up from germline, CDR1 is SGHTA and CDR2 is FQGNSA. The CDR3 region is CASSPGGRDIQYF. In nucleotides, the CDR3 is TGTGCCAGCAGCCCCGGGGGGAGAGACATTCAGTACTTC.

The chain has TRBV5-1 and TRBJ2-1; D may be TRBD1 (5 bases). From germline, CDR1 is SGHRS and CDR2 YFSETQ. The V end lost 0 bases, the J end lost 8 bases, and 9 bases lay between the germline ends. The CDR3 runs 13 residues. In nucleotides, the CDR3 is TGCGCCAGCAGCTTGGGGGTAGGGGATGAGCAGTTCTTC. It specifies CASSLGVGDEQFF.

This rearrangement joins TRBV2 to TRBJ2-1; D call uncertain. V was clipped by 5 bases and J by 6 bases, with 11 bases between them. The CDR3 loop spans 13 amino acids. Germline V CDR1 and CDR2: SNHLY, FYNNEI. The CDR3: CASSWALGNEQFF. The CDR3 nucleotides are TGTGCCAGCAGTTGGGCTCTGGGCAATGAGCAGTTCTTC.

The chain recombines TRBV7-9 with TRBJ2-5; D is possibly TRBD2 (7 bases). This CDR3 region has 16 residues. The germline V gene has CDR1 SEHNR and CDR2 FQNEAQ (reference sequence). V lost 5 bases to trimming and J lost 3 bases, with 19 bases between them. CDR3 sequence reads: CASSAPPGGPKETQYF. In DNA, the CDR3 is TGTGCCAGCAGCGCACCTCCCGGGGGGCCCAAAGAGACCCAGTACTTC.

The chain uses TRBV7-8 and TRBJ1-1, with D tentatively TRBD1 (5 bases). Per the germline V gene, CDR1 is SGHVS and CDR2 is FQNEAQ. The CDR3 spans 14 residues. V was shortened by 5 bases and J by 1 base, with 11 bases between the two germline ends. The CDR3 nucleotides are TGTGCCAGCAGCCCTCAGGGTCAGAACACTGAAGCTTTCTTT. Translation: CASSPQGQNTEAFF.

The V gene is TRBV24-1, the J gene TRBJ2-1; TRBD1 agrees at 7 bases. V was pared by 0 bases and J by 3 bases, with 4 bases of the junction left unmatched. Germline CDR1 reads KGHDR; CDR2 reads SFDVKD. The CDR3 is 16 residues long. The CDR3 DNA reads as TGTGCCACCAGTGATTTGCGGCAGGGGGACTACAATGAGCAGTTCTTC. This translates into CATSDLRQGDYNEQFF.

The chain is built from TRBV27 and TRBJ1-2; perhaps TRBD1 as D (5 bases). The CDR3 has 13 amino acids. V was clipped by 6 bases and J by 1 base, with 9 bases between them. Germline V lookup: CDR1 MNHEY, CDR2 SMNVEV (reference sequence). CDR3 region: CASRTQGNYGYTF. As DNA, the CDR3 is TGTGCCAGCAGGACCCAGGGTAACTATGGCTACACCTTC.

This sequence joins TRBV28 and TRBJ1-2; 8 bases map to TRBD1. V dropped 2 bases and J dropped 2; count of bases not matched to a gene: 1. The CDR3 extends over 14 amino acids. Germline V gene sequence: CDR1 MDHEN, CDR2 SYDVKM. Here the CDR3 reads CASSLGTGNYGYTF. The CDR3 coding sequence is TGTGCCAGCAGTTTAGGGACAGGAAACTATGGCTACACCTTC.

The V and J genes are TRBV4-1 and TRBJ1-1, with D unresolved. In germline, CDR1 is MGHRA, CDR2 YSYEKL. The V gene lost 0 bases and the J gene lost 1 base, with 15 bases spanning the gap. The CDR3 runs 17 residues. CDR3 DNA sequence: TGCGCCAGCAGCCAAGATAGGAGGATCGGAACGAACACTGAAGCTTTCTTT. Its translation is CASSQDRRIGTNTEAFF.

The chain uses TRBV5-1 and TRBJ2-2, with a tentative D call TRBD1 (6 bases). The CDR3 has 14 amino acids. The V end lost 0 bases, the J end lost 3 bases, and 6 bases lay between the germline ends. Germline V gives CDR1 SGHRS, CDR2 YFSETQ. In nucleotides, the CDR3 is TGCGCCAGCAGCTTGGGGACAGACACCGGGGAGCTGTTTTTT. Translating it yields CASSLGTDTGELFF.

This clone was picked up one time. The CDR3: CASSIGDREGLEQFF. The CDR3 coding sequence is TGCGCCAGCAGCATCGGGGACAGGGAGGGGTTGGAGCAGTTCTTC. The chain uses TRBV5-1 and TRBJ2-1; 9 bases agree with TRBD1. The CDR3 totals 15 residues. The V gene's germline CDR1 is SGHRS and CDR2 YFSETQ. V lost 4 bases, J lost 10 bases, and 12 bases stayed unmatched.

This CDR3 reads CASSVTGTYGYTF. CDR3 sequence (DNA): TGTGCCAGCAGTGTCACAGGGACCTATGGCTACACCTTC. V usage is TRBV25-1 and J usage is TRBJ1-2; possibly TRBD1 for D (6 bases). V lost 4 bases and J lost 4, with 10 bases in between. Germline CDR1 is MGHDK and CDR2 is SYGVNS. The CDR3 loop spans 13 amino acids.